The 18 T cell receptor beta chains listed next were all sequenced from one sample in a study of OX40 agonist ivuxolimab in advanced cancers. This table comes from immunoSEQ multiplex PCR, and its TCRdb copy is limited to in-frame clones, with some not included. This table has about 55,000 clones, approximately 90% appearing once. The sequencing here drew on CD4+ or CD8+ T cells sorted from blood, taken in a trial of the OX40 agonist ivuxolimab. The receptors were gathered from an adult with an advanced solid tumor such as melanoma, head and neck, liver or kidney cancer.

The CDR3 DNA is TGTGCCAGCAGCGACACTAGCGGGAAAGGCAATGAGCAGTTCTTC. It encodes CASSDTSGKGNEQFF. V gene TRBV2 combines with J gene TRBJ2-1; TRBD2 matches 10 bases. The CDR3 runs 15 residues. Trimming cost V 6 bases and J 6 bases; bases outside gene matches: 8. The germline V gene encodes CDR1 SNHLY and CDR2 FYNNEI.

The rearrangement links TRBV12-5 to TRBJ2-1, with 9 bases lining up with TRBD2. This CDR3 spans 19 amino acids. Germline V gene sequence: CDR1 LGHNT, CDR2 FRNRAP. The J segment lost 4 bases and the V segment lost 0 bases, leaving 13 bases of the junction unmatched. CDR3 sequence: CASGLVGTSASGAYNEQFF. The CDR3 DNA is TGTGCTAGTGGTTTGGTTGGAACCTCCGCTAGCGGGGCGTACAATGAGCAGTTCTTC.

The gene calls are TRBV6-1 and TRBJ2-3; 8 bases are a match to TRBD1. This CDR3 region has 14 residues. Trimming cost V 10 bases and J 5 bases; bases outside gene matches: 11. Germline V gives CDR1 MNHNS, CDR2 SASEGT. CDR3 nucleotides: TGTGCCACCAGGAAGGACAGGGAAGTAGATACGCAGTATTTT. Translating gives CATRKDREVDTQYF.

Note on this clone: A read error may account for a junction end that differs from germline. This chain connects TRBV2 to TRBJ1-2, with 9 bases fitting TRBD1. CDR3 length equals 15 residues. Germline V CDR1 and CDR2: SNHLY, FYNNEI. CDR3 in amino acids: CASREETGGHYGYTF. CDR3 DNA: TGTGCCAGCAGAGAAGAGACAGGGGGACACTATGGCTACACCTTC.

The rearrangement joins TRBV19 to TRBJ2-1; D unresolved. The germline CDR1 and CDR2 sequences are LNHDA and SQIVND (reference sequence). This CDR3 region has 14 residues. V shed 4 bases and J shed 4 bases, with 11 bases lying between them. The CDR3 nucleotides read TGTGCCAGTAGTACCCCAGCCGCGTACAATGAGCAGTTCTTC. As protein: CASSTPAAYNEQFF.

The gene calls are TRBV5-1 and TRBJ2-5; TRBD2 aligns across 10 bases. V shed 2 bases and J 1 base; nucleotides not matched to a gene: 8. The CDR3 contains 17 residues. Looked up from germline, CDR1 is SGHRS and CDR2 is YFSETQ. The CDR3 region is CASSLLLAGSFQETQYF. DNA of the CDR3: TGCGCCAGCAGCTTATTACTAGCGGGGTCGTTCCAAGAGACCCAGTACTTC.

The rearrangement joins TRBV6-5 to TRBJ1-2; weak D call: TRBD1 (5 bases). Germline V gene data show CDR1 as MNHEY and CDR2 as SVGAGI. This CDR3 is 13 amino acids long. V lost 5 bases and J 3 bases, leaving 10 bases between the germline ends. The chain's CDR3 is CASSLQGHYGYTF. For the CDR3, the DNA is TGTGCCAGCAGTCTTCAGGGCCACTATGGCTACACCTTC.

The chain carries TRBV4-2 and TRBJ1-1, with D possibly TRBD1 on 6 matching bases. CDR3 length: 14 residues. Germline lookup yields CDR1 LGHNA and CDR2 YNFKEQ. Deletions cut 8 bases from V and 1 base from J, with 14 bases between. The CDR3 spells CASPNREENTEAFF. CDR3 in DNA: TGTGCCAGCCCCAACAGGGAGGAGAACACTGAAGCTTTCTTT.

The chain combines TRBV7-9 with TRBJ2-7; D is possibly TRBD1 (5 bases). CDR1 and CDR2 (germline): SEHNR, FQNEAQ (reference sequence). Trimming cost V 2 bases and J 2 bases, with 16 bases left between them. The CDR3 contains 16 residues. CDR3 nucleotides: TGTGCCAGCAGCTTACCCCACAGGACACCGACCTACGAGCAGTACGTC. Translation: CASSLPHRTPTYEQYV.

CDR3 bases: TGTGCCAGCAGCTTTCGGCCCTACGAGCAGTACTTC. Translation gives CASSFRPYEQYF. The chain links TRBV13 to TRBJ2-7; no clear D gene. Germline CDR1 PRHDT, CDR2 FYEKMQ (reference sequence). V was trimmed by 3 bases and J by 2 bases, leaving 5 bases between them. CDR3 length: 12 amino acids. Together with reference TRBV13 and TRBJ2-7, the CDR3 gives the full variable domain: AAGVIQSPRHLIKEKRETATLKCYPIPRHDTVYWYQQGPGQDPQFLISFYEKMQSDKGSIPDRFSAQQFSDYHSELNMSSLELGDSALYFCASSFRPYEQYFGPGTRLTVT.

The chain has TRBV7-9 and TRBJ2-5, with D possibly matching TRBD1 (6 bases). The CDR3 spans 14 residues. CDR1 and CDR2 from the germline V gene are SEHNR and FQNEAQ (reference sequence). The V gene lost 0 bases and the J gene lost 1 base, with 6 bases spanning the gap. The CDR3 is CASSLAGAQETQYF. The DNA of the CDR3 is TGTGCCAGCAGCTTAGCGGGGGCCCAAGAGACCCAGTACTTC.

The chain carries TRBV19 and TRBJ2-3; a possible D gene is TRBD2 (6 bases). The V end lost 0 bases, the J end lost 6 bases, and 13 bases lay between the germline ends. The CDR3 contains 15 residues. CDR1 and CDR2 (germline): LNHDA, SQIVND (reference sequence). The CDR3 spells CASSIDGGPGDTQYF. The CDR3, as DNA: TGTGCCAGTAGTATAGACGGAGGGCCGGGGGATACGCAGTATTTT.

V and J are TRBV5-4 and TRBJ2-7; D is perhaps TRBD1 (5 bases). This CDR3 is 13 amino acids long. V was clipped by 4 bases and J by 7 bases, with 15 bases between them. Germline V lookup: CDR1 SGHNT, CDR2 YYREEE (reference sequence). As DNA, the CDR3 is TGTGCCAGCAGCCTTATAGGGGCGCGAGAGCAGTACGTC. Amino acids: CASSLIGAREQYV.

The chain links TRBV6-4 to TRBJ1-4; D is ambiguous. The CDR3 covers 17 residues. The germline V gene encodes CDR1 MRHNA and CDR2 SNTAGT. V was trimmed by 6 bases and J by 8 bases, leaving 25 bases between them. Written as DNA, the CDR3 is TGTGCCAGCAGCTACCCCCTGGGCCACAAAGGGAGGGAAAAACTGTTTTTT. Its protein product is CASSYPLGHKGREKLFF.

This clone is a singleton in its sample. CDR3 amino acids: CASSFRGSTYNEQFF. CDR3 nucleotide sequence: TGTGCCAGCAGCTTTCGTGGCAGTACCTACAATGAGCAGTTCTTC. The rearrangement links TRBV11-1 to TRBJ2-1; D is undetermined. This CDR3 is built from 15 residues. Germline V gene data show CDR1 as SGHAT and CDR2 as FQDESV (reference sequence). V lost 3 bases and J 2 bases, leaving 11 bases between the germline ends.

The V call is TRBV27, the J call TRBJ2-1, with 7 positions matching TRBD2. Germline values: CDR1 MNHEY, CDR2 SMNVEV (reference sequence). J was trimmed by 6 bases and V by 5 bases; bases with no gene match: 13. CDR3 length equals 16 residues. The CDR3 is CASSRPSSGRGNEQFF. Written as DNA, the CDR3 is TGTGCCAGCAGTCGGCCCTCTAGCGGTCGAGGCAATGAGCAGTTCTTC.

J is TRBJ2-5 and V is TRBV28; D is ambiguous. There are 14 residues in the CDR3. The ends were cut back, 3 bases at V and 1 base at J, with 9 bases in the middle. CDR1 is MDHEN, CDR2 SYDVKM, per germline. The CDR3 loop reads CASSFRPLQETQYF. The CDR3 region has the DNA TGTGCCAGCAGTTTTAGGCCCCTCCAAGAGACCCAGTACTTC.

V and J are TRBV7-3 and TRBJ1-1; D is undetermined. V lost 2 bases and J lost 3, with 7 bases in between. CDR1 and CDR2 from the germline V gene are SGHTA and FQGTGA. This CDR3 comprises 13 residues. The CDR3 DNA follows: TGTGCCAGCAGCTTAGCAGGCCACACTGAAGCTTTCTTT. This gives the protein CASSLAGHTEAFF.